This T cell receptor beta chain was observed in a study of Ad26.COV2.S vaccination and SARS-CoV-2 variants (dated by TCRdb to the early 2020s). For the wider study: Vaccine-arm donors were drawn from COV1001, a multicentre, randomized, double-blind, placebo-controlled phase I-IIa trial of Ad26.COV2.S in healthy adults. Trial participants were randomized into five groups of five: low-dose or high-dose Ad26.COV2.S given once or twice, or placebo on both occasions. Ad26.COV2.S was administered intramuscularly at 5 x 10^10 or 1 x 10^11 viral particles, either as a single shot or as two shots given 56 days apart. Blinding of investigators to trial group allocation was maintained during experiments and outcome assessment. A total of 32 samples were included in the TCR-sequenced set, comprising roughly 19 Ad26.COV2.S vaccine recipients, 5 placebo recipients and 8 SARS-CoV-2 convalescent individuals. The specificity and breadth of SARS-CoV-2-reactive T cell receptors after Ad26.COV2.S vaccination were assessed by TCRbeta repertoire sequencing. Here is what the overall study found, with its caveats: Spike-specific TCR breadth was higher in Ad26.COV2.S recipients than in placebo recipients (P = 0.0014). After vaccination, substantial breadth of spike-specific CD8+ and CD4+ T cell responses was reported. The authors noted that the TCR breadth and depth analyses may have underestimated total T cell responses. Comparing responses between vaccine doses or regimens was not something the study was powered to do. Vaccine and placebo recipients had comparable non-spike TCR breadth, which fits with the vaccine containing only spike.

The treatment or condition tag for this specimen amounts to: 19 received Ad26.COV2.S at low or high dose, single or two shots; five or six received placebo; per-sample allocation not given. For vaccine and placebo recipients, the sequenced repertoires came from samples collected on day 63 after the first injection. In Cohort 1b, about two dozen adults aged 18-55 years were enrolled at a single site in Boston, USA, between 29 July and 7 August 2020. Ad26.COV2.S was a replication-incompetent adenovirus type 26 vector that expressed a prefusion-stabilized SARS-CoV-2 spike protein derived from the original Wuhan strain. This clone was found many times. Which antigen it targets is not known. No much larger clone exists at a distance of one base, and base qualities are not known. TCRbeta CDR3 regions were sequenced with the immunoSEQ Assay. After extraction, genomic DNA underwent amplification by bias-controlled multiplex PCR, followed by high-throughput sequencing. As for the original processing: Collapsing and filtering of sequences were performed to quantify the absolute abundance of each unique TCRbeta CDR3 region. T cell fraction was estimated by normalizing TCRbeta template counts to usable DNA, which was measured by amplifying reference genes present in all nucleated cells. Repertoire TCRs were annotated as SARS-CoV-2-specific when V gene, CDR3 amino acid sequence and J gene were exactly matched to a known reactive TCR set. The reference SARS-CoV-2 TCR set was obtained from MIRA and was filtered for enrichment in COVID-19-positive ImmuneCODE repertoires, whereby public or cross-reactive TCRs were removed. Using the MIRA antigens, annotated TCRs were further analysed by specific ORF or by position within an ORF. Depth was the summed frequency of annotated unique rearrangements, while breadth was defined as annotated unique rearrangements over total unique productive rearrangements. Group comparisons of TCR breadth used two-sided Wilcoxon rank-sum tests. The clones in this table, taken by TCRdb from immuneACCESS, are in-frame only. Not every clone is retained; where verified, under half of the shortfall comes from an unresolved V gene, and the cause of the rest is unknown. That table furnishes V, J and clone size, whereas the DNA furnished D and trimming. This sample gives 380,000 or so clones in total; roughly 85% of them show up just once. In total, the top ten clones hold nearly 7.5% of the sample.

This TCR came from a person between 18 and 60 years old who received the Ad26.COV2.S COVID-19 vaccine or a placebo. Sequences were derived from peripheral blood, sampled in a trial of Ad26.COV2.S vaccine versus placebo.

The nucleotide sequence is TGCGCCAGCAGCTTCCTACAGGGAGGGGAGACCCAGTACTTC. Its coded protein is CASSFLQGGETQYF. The rearrangement joined TRBV5-1 to TRBJ2-5; possibly the D gene is TRBD2, per 7 matching bases. From a lookup of the germline V gene, CDR1 and CDR2 are SGHRS and YFSETQ. V is reduced by 2 bases and J by 5 bases, leaving a spacing of 13 bases between them. The CDR3 goes from the cysteine to the phenylalanine over 14 residues. Of all the DNA, just the CDR3 is kept, 42 bases in frame from base 1.